The present TCR beta chain was sequenced within a study of T cell responses to AZD1222 COVID-19 vaccine. This clone appeared once. Its matching antigen is unknown. Study outcomes and limitations: The study found vaccine-associated CD4 TCRs spanning spike, dominant at 160-218 and 743-854.

TCRdb keeps only in-frame clones here, not all; method: immunoSEQ multiplex PCR. The sample holds 99,000 or so clones, roughly 90% seen once. Sequencing was performed on peripheral blood, taken on day 0 of AZD1222 vaccination. The clonotype originates from an adult in good health.

CDR3 sequence reads: CSVEGPGNTIYF. CDR3 sequence (DNA): TGCAGCGTTGAAGGGCCTGGAAACACCATATATTTT. The chain links TRBV29-1 to TRBJ1-3, with unresolved D. The CDR3 is 12 amino acids. Germline assignment: CDR1 SQVTM and CDR2 ANQGSEA. V was trimmed by 1 base and J by 2 bases, leaving 3 bases between them.